Listed below are T cell receptor beta chains from one sample, sequenced in a study of blood T cell repertoires in COVID-19. Repertoires were generated with immunoSEQ multiplex PCR, while TCRdb's copy carries only in-frame clones and drops some. The sample contains 260,000 or so clones, 88% of which appear only once. The material sequenced was peripheral blood. The receptor source for this set is a man between 18 and 35 years old with active or convalescent COVID-19. CDR3s include the opening cysteine and the closing phenylalanine or tryptophan. The order of the fields is D gene, V gene, clone size, J gene, CDR3 DNA, CDR3 protein. The D gene is left open where the match is weak. Not all rows give a size; the values are once, few, many and, for expanded clones, a class.

-	TRBV11-2	-	TRBJ1-2	TGTGCCAGCAGCCCCGGACAGTATGGCTACACCTTC	CASSPGQYGYTF
-	TRBV12-1	-	TRBJ2-1	TGTGCCAGCAGCCCCGTCATTGAAGAAACAGGAATCAATGAGCAGTTCTTC	CASSPVIEETGINEQFF
TRBD1	TRBV19	-	TRBJ1-1	TGTGCCAGTAGGGTGGGGGACAGTGAAGCTTTCTTT	CASRVGDSEAFF
TRBD1	TRBV12-3/TRBV12-4	-	TRBJ1-2	TGTGCCAGCAGCGGGACAGGGGGCGGCTACACCTTC	CASSGTGGGYTF
-	TRBV27	once	TRBJ1-2	TGTGCCAGCAGCTATCCCCACCCAGGAGGTTCTGGCTACACCTTC	CASSYPHPGGSGYTF
-	TRBV12-3/TRBV12-4	-	TRBJ2-1	TGTGCCAGCAGCTCAAAAAACGGGAATGAGCAGTTCTTC	CASSSKNGNEQFF
TRBD1	TRBV15	-	TRBJ2-5	TGTGCCACCAGCAGAGGAGGGACAGGGGGCCAAGAGACCCAGTACTTC	CATSRGGTGGQETQYF
TRBD1	TRBV7-2	-	TRBJ1-2	TGTGCCAGCAGCTTAGATATACAGGGGACACTCTTCTATGGCTACACCTTC	CASSLDIQGTLFYGYTF
TRBD1	TRBV27	-	TRBJ2-7	TGTGCTTCGCGGGGACAGGGTTTGGGGGAGCAGTACTTC	CASRGQGLGEQYF
-	TRBV19	-	TRBJ2-6	TGTGCCACCCCCTGGAGGAGAGCCTTCTCTGGGGCCAACGTCCTGACTTTC	CATPWRRAFSGANVLTF
TRBD2	TRBV29-1	-	TRBJ2-1	TGCAGCGTTGGACTAGCTAATGAGCAGTTCTTC	CSVGLANEQFF
-	TRBV9	once	TRBJ1-5	TGTGCCAGCAGCGCGGGAGGAGGGAGCAATCAGCCCCAGCATTTT	CASSAGGGSNQPQHF
TRBD1	TRBV19	-	TRBJ2-2	TGTGCCAGTAGCCCCAACCCACAGGGGGCGTTGGCCGGGGAGCTGTTTTTT	CASSPNPQGALAGELFF
TRBD1	TRBV10-1	once	TRBJ2-2	TGCGCCAGCAGGGCCGGGACAGGGATAGGGACCGGGGAGCTGTTTTTT	CASRAGTGIGTGELFF
-	TRBV5-1	-	TRBJ2-7	TGCGCCAGCAGCGTAGACAGTGCCTACGAGCAGTACTTC	CASSVDSAYEQYF
-	TRBV29-1	-	TRBJ1-4	TGCAGCGGTAGGGACCGCGGGACCGAAAAACTGTTTTTT	CSGRDRGTEKLFF
-	TRBV7-3	-	TRBJ2-7	TGTGCCAGCAGCTTCGGACATGGCGAGCAGTACTTC	CASSFGHGEQYF
TRBD1	TRBV19	-	TRBJ1-6	TGTGCCAGTAGTACCCTTGGACAGGGGAGCAATTCACCCCTCCACTTT	CASSTLGQGSNSPLHF
-	TRBV3-1/TRBV3-2	-	TRBJ2-7	TGTGCCAGCAGCCAAGGAGGCTACGAGCAGTACTTC	CASSQGGYEQYF
-	TRBV6-5	-	TRBJ1-6	TGTGCCAGCACGTGGCGAGGCTCCTATAATTCACCCCTCCACTTT	CASTWRGSYNSPLHF
TRBD2	TRBV6-4	few	TRBJ2-3	TGTGCCAGCAGTGACTTAGCGGGGGGGAGCACAGATACGCAGTATTTT	CASSDLAGGSTDTQYF
-	TRBV7-9	-	TRBJ1-3	TGTGCCAGCAGCCCGAGTTTCTCTGGAAACACCATATATTTT	CASSPSFSGNTIYF
TRBD2	TRBV12-5	-	TRBJ2-2	TGTGCTAGCCAGGGACTAGCGGGTTCCGGGGAGCTGTTTTTT	CASQGLAGSGELFF
TRBD2	TRBV11-2	once	TRBJ2-7	TGTGCCAGCAGCTCGGGACTAGCGGGGTACGAGCAGTACTTC	CASSSGLAGYEQYF
-	TRBV9	-	TRBJ2-7	TGTGCCAGCAGCCAGAAGAATCTTTATCAAGCGGTTAGGTTCGGGCACGAGCAGTACTTC	CASSQKNLYQAVRFGHEQYF
-	TRBV7-9	-	TRBJ1-4	TGTGCCAGCAGCTTAGTCAACAGGAGGGACGAAAAACTGTTTTTT	CASSLVNRRDEKLFF
-	TRBV6-5	-	TRBJ2-7	TGTGCCAGCAGTTTGGCCTCCTACGAGCAGTACTTC	CASSLASYEQYF
-	TRBV10-3	-	TRBJ1-2	TGTGCCATCAGGTCCTCTAGGGAGGGGAACTATGGCTACACCTTC	CAIRSSREGNYGYTF
-	TRBV5-4	once	TRBJ1-1	TGTGCCAGCAGCCCTAAGTTGTCCGGCACTGAAGCTTTCTTT	CASSPKLSGTEAFF